Following are 32 T cell receptor beta chains from one sample sequenced in a study of early T cells in non-severe SARS-CoV-2 infection. From the 5' RACE reads, TCRdb called clonotypes with MiXCR, one entry per CDR3 protein. The sample has 35,000 to 45,000 distinct CDR3 sequences, approximately 6.2% seen once; the top ten hold less than 25%. This specimen consisted of whole blood, obtained at baseline. Receptors originate from an adult who was a healthcare worker with PCR-confirmed SARS-CoV-2 infection or an uninfected control (not recorded which).

The sample holds many counts of this clonotype. The V gene is TRBV20-1, the J gene TRBJ1-1; D not resolved. Germline V gene sequence: CDR1 DFQATT, CDR2 SNEGSKA (reference sequence). The ends were cut back, 3 bases at V and 7 bases at J, with 15 bases in the middle. The CDR3 runs 13 residues. The CDR3 loop is CSARGSGHGEAFF. CDR3 in DNA: TGCAGTGCTAGGGGGTCTGGGCATGGTGAAGCTTTCTTT.

The V and J genes are TRBV5-6 and TRBJ1-1; no clear D gene. Germline CDR1 is SGHDT and CDR2 is YYEEEE. The CDR3 is 14 residues long. V was trimmed by 4 bases and J by 0 bases, leaving 10 bases between them. CDR3 DNA sequence: TGTGCCAGCAGCCGGCGTGACCTGAACACTGAAGCTTTCTTT. As protein: CASSRRDLNTEAFF.

This clonotype was seen at least ten times. The gene calls are TRBV12-3 or TRBV12-4 and TRBJ1-3, with D unresolved. The CDR3 contains 12 residues. Trimming cost V 5 bases and J 8 bases, with 10 bases left between them. CDR3: CASSPLLDTIYF. The CDR3 nucleotides read TGTGCCAGCAGTCCCCTTTTGGACACCATATATTTT.

Many counts were recorded for this clonotype. The chain is built from TRBV7-8 and TRBJ2-1, with 8 bases that match TRBD2. This CDR3 is built from 13 residues. V dropped 3 bases and J dropped 6; count of bases not matched to a gene: 1. The germline V gene has CDR1 SGHVS and CDR2 FQNEAQ. In DNA form, the CDR3 reads TGTGCCAGCAGCTTGGGGACTAGCAATGAGCAGTTCTTC. This encodes CASSLGTSNEQFF.

This clonotype was counted at least ten times. V is TRBV7-2 and J is TRBJ2-2; D may be TRBD2 (8 bases). CDR1 and CDR2 from the germline V gene are SGHTA and FQGNSA. V was pared by 1 base and J by 0 bases, with 30 bases between. The CDR3 is 23 residues long. The CDR3 loop reads CASSLVSGQTRAYGRANTGELFF. CDR3 sequence (DNA): TGTGCCAGCAGCTTAGTATCGGGACAGACTCGAGCTTACGGGAGGGCGAACACCGGGGAGCTGTTTTTT.

This clonotype came up many times. This chain connects TRBV6-2 or TRBV6-3 to TRBJ2-3; TRBD1 or TRBD2 may be the D gene (5 bases each). The CDR3 spans 15 residues. From germline, CDR1 is MNHEY and CDR2 SVGEGT. The V and J ends lost 3 bases and 1 base respectively, with 11 bases between them. CDR3 in amino acids: CASSYGGGGTDTQYF. DNA for the CDR3: TGTGCCAGCAGTTATGGGGGTGGAGGCACAGATACGCAGTATTTT.

This clonotype showed up many times. This chain joins TRBV5-1 and TRBJ1-1, with 7 bases matching TRBD1. V dropped 3 bases and J dropped 1; count of bases not matched to a gene: 6. CDR1 is SGHRS, CDR2 YFSETQ, per germline. The CDR3 totals 15 residues. DNA for the CDR3: TGCGCCAGCAGCTGGGTGGGACAGCCGAACACTGAAGCTTTCTTT. Protein sequence: CASSWVGQPNTEAFF.

The DNA for the CDR3 is TGTGCCAGCAGCTTAGAAGAGGGAAATACGCAGTATTTT. Amino acids: CASSLEEGNTQYF. The chain uses TRBV7-9 and TRBJ2-3, with a weak D call TRBD2 (5 bases). Trimming pared 1 base from V and 7 bases from J, leaving 9 bases between. CDR1 is SEHNR and CDR2 is FQNEAQ in the germline V gene (reference sequence). The CDR3 is made up of 13 amino acids.

This clonotype was counted ten times or more. The V and J genes are TRBV7-9 and TRBJ2-5; unclear D gene. This CDR3 is 15 amino acids long. The V gene lost 5 bases and the J gene lost 4 bases, with 17 bases spanning the gap. The germline CDR1 and CDR2 sequences are SEHNR and FQNEAQ (reference sequence). This CDR3 is CASSQLRGPVETQYF. In nucleotides, the CDR3 is TGTGCCAGCAGCCAACTTCGCGGCCCGGTAGAGACCCAGTACTTC.

This clonotype showed up just a few times. The chain couples TRBV24-1 to TRBJ2-1; D may be TRBD1 or TRBD2 (6 bases each). V gave up 5 bases and J gave up 9 bases, with 13 bases separating them. Germline lookup yields CDR1 KGHDR and CDR2 SFDVKD. The CDR3 has 13 amino acids. The CDR3 sequence is CATSGGGGGEQFF. CDR3 nucleotides: TGTGCCACCAGTGGCGGCGGAGGGGGTGAGCAGTTCTTC.

This clonotype has at least ten counts. The rearrangement joins TRBV4-1 to TRBJ2-7; 7 bases match TRBD1. The CDR3 totals 16 residues. Trimming took 0 bases from V and 1 from J; bases not matched to a gene: 6. In germline, CDR1 is MGHRA, CDR2 YSYEKL. In nucleotides, the CDR3 is TGCGCCAGCAGCCAAGAAAAAGGGGGCGGTTCCTACGAGCAGTACTTC. This sequence encodes CASSQEKGGGSYEQYF.

This clonotype was recorded a few times. This chain joins TRBV18 and TRBJ2-7, with 14 bases that match TRBD2. The J segment lost 2 bases and the V segment lost 5 bases, leaving 14 bases of the junction unmatched. The CDR3 has 19 amino acids. Germline CDR1 KGHSH, CDR2 LQKENI. The CDR3 DNA is TGTGCCAGCTCAACAATACCGGGACTAGCGGGAGTAAACACCTACGAGCAGTACTTC. It is translated as CASSTIPGLAGVNTYEQYF.

V and J are TRBV6-6 and TRBJ1-4; the D is unclear. This CDR3 contains 14 residues. CDR1 MNHNY and CDR2 SVGAGI come from the germline V gene (reference sequence). The V end was cut by 2 bases, the J end by 4 bases, with 8 bases between. CDR3 nucleotide sequence: TGTGCCAGCAGTTACAGGGCAGATAATGAAAAACTGTTTTTT. Its protein product is CASSYRADNEKLFF.

In this sample, this clonotype turned up many times. This sequence joins TRBV5-1 and TRBJ2-5; 8 positions agree with TRBD1. Germline V gene sequence: CDR1 SGHRS, CDR2 YFSETQ. The junction had 12 bases not matched to a gene; V was cut back by 0 bases and J by 5 bases. The length of the CDR3 is 17 residues. In DNA form, the CDR3 reads TGCGCCAGCAGCTTGGGCATATTCGGACAGGGCCGGGAGACCCAGTACTTC. Translating gives CASSLGIFGQGRETQYF.

There are a few counts of this clonotype. The CDR3 DNA reads TGTGCCAGCAGCGCACGTAGGGCTAGCGGGCCGCACGGCTCCTACAATGAGCAGTTCTTC. Its protein product is CASSARRASGPHGSYNEQFF. The chain is built from TRBV9 and TRBJ2-1; 8 bases match TRBD2. The length of the CDR3 is 20 residues. V lost 3 bases to trimming and J lost 0 bases; unmatched junction nucleotides: 17. Germline V lookup: CDR1 SGDLS, CDR2 YYNGEE.

The chain couples TRBV11-2 to TRBJ2-5; TRBD2 matches at 9 bases. J lost 7 bases, V lost 5 bases, and 8 bases had no gene match. The CDR3 has 14 amino acids. CDR1 SGHAT and CDR2 FQNNGV come from the germline V gene. Written as DNA, the CDR3 is TGTGCCAGCAGCCCTGGACTGCGGGAGGGGACCCAGTACTTC. It translates to CASSPGLREGTQYF.

V gene TRBV6-2 or TRBV6-3 combines with J gene TRBJ2-7; 8 bases are shared with TRBD2. Germline trimming cut 7 bases from V and 2 bases from J; bases unmatched to any gene: 7. This CDR3 has 14 amino acids. Germline CDR1 and CDR2: MNHEY and SVGEGT. The CDR3 is CASTHSGVTYEQYF. In DNA, the CDR3 is TGTGCCAGCACTCATAGCGGGGTAACCTACGAGCAGTACTTC.

This clonotype turned up a few times. The V call is TRBV18, the J call TRBJ2-5; maybe TRBD2 (8 bases). The CDR3 has 16 residues. Trimming pared 6 bases from V and 4 bases from J, leaving 21 bases between. From germline, CDR1 is KGHSH and CDR2 LQKENI. The CDR3, as DNA: TGTGCCAGCTCTCGAACTCGCGGGGGGACAGCAGAGACCCAGTACTTC. Translation: CASSRTRGGTAETQYF.

This clonotype came up a few times. The chain has TRBV3-1 and TRBJ2-7; the D gene is possibly TRBD1 (6 bases). V was cut by 1 base and J by 7 bases, with 17 bases left in between. There are 15 residues in the CDR3. Germline values: CDR1 LGHDT, CDR2 YNNKEL (reference sequence). CDR3 region: CASSQGFQGMGEQYF. DNA of the CDR3: TGTGCCAGCAGCCAAGGATTTCAGGGGATGGGGGAGCAGTACTTC.

This clonotype was seen ten or more times. The gene calls are TRBV2 and TRBJ1-5; 7 bases agree with TRBD1. The CDR3 has 15 residues. V shed 2 bases, J shed 4 bases, and the junction held 5 bases outside the gene matches. From germline, CDR1 is SNHLY and CDR2 FYNNEI. The CDR3 spells CASSESTGLNQPQHF. The CDR3 DNA reads TGTGCCAGCAGTGAATCGACAGGGTTGAATCAGCCCCAGCATTTT.

This clonotype was detected many times. This chain links TRBV4-2 with TRBJ2-1, with 10 bases fitting TRBD2. Germline loops: CDR1 LGHNA, CDR2 YNFKEQ. The J segment lost 7 bases and the V segment lost 5 bases, leaving 14 bases of the junction unmatched. The length of the CDR3 is 17 residues. The CDR3 DNA sequence: TGTGCCAGCAGCGGCCGAGAGCGGGAGGGCCCGGGGAATGAGCAGTTCTTC. It encodes CASSGREREGPGNEQFF.

The CDR3 is CASSFLAGANNEQFF. In nucleotides, the CDR3 is TGTGCCAGCAGTTTCCTAGCGGGAGCTAACAATGAGCAGTTCTTC. V and J are TRBV28 and TRBJ2-1; 10 bases align to TRBD2. The CDR3 consists of 15 residues. Unmatched junction bases numbered 4, after V lost 3 bases and J lost 5 bases. From germline, CDR1 is MDHEN and CDR2 SYDVKM.

In this sample, this clonotype turned up many times. The chain joins TRBV9 to TRBJ2-1, with 12 bases aligning to TRBD2. V lost 2 bases and J lost 8; bases outside the gene matches: 5. The germline gives CDR1 SGDLS, CDR2 YYNGEE. The CDR3 covers 15 residues. As DNA, the CDR3 is TGTGCCAGCAGCGTTGGACTAGCGGGAATCCATGAGCAGTTCTTC. Its translation is CASSVGLAGIHEQFF.

This clonotype was seen many times. V gene TRBV7-2 combines with J gene TRBJ2-7; D gene ambiguous. Between the trimmed V and J ends, which lost 5 bases and 2 bases, there was a span of 10 bases. Germline loops: CDR1 SGHTA, CDR2 FQGNSA. The CDR3 totals 13 residues. CDR3 loop: CASSPQVTYEQYF. The CDR3 DNA reads as TGTGCCAGCAGCCCTCAGGTTACCTACGAGCAGTACTTC.

This clonotype was counted at least ten times. This rearrangement joins TRBV7-3 to TRBJ2-1; D is unclear. Trimming left V 4 bases short and J 6 bases short, with 10 bases between. The CDR3 has 13 residues. Germline V gene sequence: CDR1 SGHTA, CDR2 FQGTGA. CDR3 loop: CASSSLGSNEQFF. DNA of the CDR3: TGTGCCAGCAGCTCCCTAGGTTCCAATGAGCAGTTCTTC.

The table lists this clonotype with many counts. V is TRBV18 and J is TRBJ1-2; tentatively, D is TRBD1 (6 bases). Germline CDR1 and CDR2: KGHSH and LQKENI. This CDR3 is built from 14 residues. Trimming shortened V by 4 bases and J by 7 bases, and 16 bases separated the two germline ends. In nucleotides, the CDR3 is TGTGCCAGCTCACACCAGGACAGTCCCCCTGGCTACACCTTC. Protein product: CASSHQDSPPGYTF.

This clonotype has at least ten counts. This rearrangement joins TRBV11-2 to TRBJ1-3; D is uncertain. V shed 5 bases and J shed 3 bases, with 20 bases lying between them. There are 17 residues in the CDR3. Germline V gene data show CDR1 as SGHAT and CDR2 as FQNNGV. CDR3 region: CASSTNPTPGFGNTIYF. For the CDR3, the DNA is TGTGCCAGCAGCACTAACCCCACCCCTGGGTTTGGAAACACCATATATTTT.

Judged by abundance, this clonotype is medium-sized. The germline gene is not matched at one end of the junction; a read error may be the cause. The chain combines TRBV6-5 with TRBJ1-1; no clear D gene. Germline V gene data show CDR1 as MNHEY and CDR2 as SVGAGI. This CDR3 is built from 15 residues. CDR3 sequence (DNA): TGTGCCAGCAGTTACTCGATCAGCCGAGACAATGAAGATTTCTTT. Amino acid sequence: CASSYSISRDNEDFF.

The genes are TRBV29-1 and TRBJ2-3; D unclear. V was shortened by 5 bases and J by 4 bases, with 10 bases between the two germline ends. This CDR3 comprises 12 residues. Germline CDR1 and CDR2: SQVTM and ANQGSEA. CDR3 DNA sequence: TGCAGCGTTTCACAGCCATCAGATACGCAGTATTTT. Protein: CSVSQPSDTQYF.

A single count supports this clonotype. The genes are TRBV2 and TRBJ2-6; no reliable D call. The CDR3 runs 15 residues. Trimming left V 7 bases short and J 0 bases short, with 10 bases between. The V gene's germline CDR1 is SNHLY and CDR2 FYNNEI. CDR3 protein: CASTGSYSGANVLTF. Written as DNA, the CDR3 is TGTGCCAGCACCGGCTCGTACTCTGGGGCCAACGTCCTGACTTTC.

This clonotype was counted at least ten times. The CDR3 sequence is CASSPSNTEAFF. The CDR3 DNA reads TGTGCCAGCAGCCCGTCGAACACTGAAGCTTTCTTT. J is TRBJ1-1 and V is TRBV5-4; D unclear. Trimming left V 4 bases short and J 1 base short, with 5 bases between. The CDR3 runs 12 residues. Germline V gives CDR1 SGHNT, CDR2 YYREEE (reference sequence).

This clonotype showed up many times. This chain connects TRBV7-8 to TRBJ2-2; no clear D gene. This CDR3 region has 15 residues. V shed 1 base and J shed 4 bases, with 10 bases lying between them. Germline loops: CDR1 SGHVS, CDR2 FQNEAQ. In nucleotides, the CDR3 is TGTGCCAGCAGCTTAGTTGAGTCCTCCACCGGGGAGCTGTTTTTT. Translation gives CASSLVESSTGELFF.